This TCR beta chain derives from a study of OX40 agonist ivuxolimab in advanced cancers. Profiled with immunoSEQ multiplex PCR; TCRdb holds only in-frame clones, not every one. Of over 85,000 clones listed, roughly 80% are singletons. This CDR3 is 14 amino acids long. Germline V gene data show CDR1 as LGHNA and CDR2 as YSLEER. V lost 1 base and J lost 5, with 10 bases in between. Sequenced here: CD4+ or CD8+ T cells sorted from blood, sampled in a trial of the OX40 agonist ivuxolimab. The chain couples TRBV4-3 to TRBJ2-3; D ambiguous. The sequence came from an adult with an advanced solid tumor such as melanoma, head and neck, liver or kidney cancer. This chain's CDR3 is CASSQGHQGDTQYF. As DNA, the CDR3 is TGCGCCAGCAGCCAAGGGCACCAAGGAGATACGCAGTATTTT.